This T cell receptor (beta chain) emerged from a study of OX40 agonist ivuxolimab in advanced cancers. Study overall: The dose-escalation cohort was roughly 84% male, with a mean age of 60 years, ranging roughly 20 to 90. The study, taken as a whole, reports: By week 6 at 0.1 to 3.0 mg/kg, blood CD4+ and CD8+ T cells had expanded clonally. Also present in some nonresponders was a low level of normalized T-cell clonal expansion.

This clone was detected only a few times. Its target is unknown. CDR3 length equals 15 residues. V dropped 0 bases and J dropped 3 bases, with 9 bases sitting between them. The germline CDR1 and CDR2 sequences are ENHRY and SYGVKD. Repertoires were generated with immunoSEQ multiplex PCR, while TCRdb's copy carries only in-frame clones and drops some. The sample includes about 53,000 clones, 84% of them seen just once. The sequencing used CD4+ or CD8+ T cells sorted from blood, collected in a trial of the OX40 agonist ivuxolimab. The rearrangement joins TRBV10-3 to TRBJ1-5, with D perhaps matching TRBD1 (6 bases). The sequence derives from an adult with an advanced solid tumor such as melanoma, head and neck, liver or kidney cancer. CDR3 residues: CAISESGAPNQPQHF. As DNA, the CDR3 is TGTGCCATCAGTGAGTCGGGGGCACCCAATCAGCCCCAGCATTTT.